These 25 T cell receptor beta chains share one sample of origin, sequenced in a study of T cells expressing NK-cell markers. TCRdb re-called the 5' RACE reads and gives one entry per CDR3 protein, without DNA. The sample table includes roughly 390,000 distinct CDR3 sequences. Source material: blood T cells: a sorted CD56 or NKG2C T cell subset, CD4+ or CD8+ T cells, or bulk PBMC T cells (not recorded which). Source of these receptors: a man aged 18 to 69 in good health.

This chain links TRBV2 with TRBJ1-3. Germline CDR1 SNHLY, CDR2 FYNNEI. The CDR3 runs to 15 residues. Here the CDR3 reads CASSEDSVSGNTIYF.

The chain links TRBV12-3 or TRBV12-4 to TRBJ1-2; TCRdb gives TRBD1 as the D gene, but with no DNA this cannot be confirmed. CDR3 length: 19 amino acids. The CDR3 region is CASSFRPRDRGSEHGGYTF.

The CDR3: CASSPGQATRTDTQYF. The rearrangement links TRBV7-8 to TRBJ2-3; lacking DNA, the TRBD1 call made by TCRdb goes unchecked. In germline, CDR1 is SGHVS, CDR2 FQNEAQ. There are 16 residues in the CDR3.

The chain has TRBV20-1 and TRBJ1-5; TCRdb picks TRBD1, but there is no DNA to check that call. Germline lookup yields CDR1 DFQATT and CDR2 SNEGSKA (reference sequence). The CDR3 runs 15 residues. This CDR3 reads CSARDKGIANQPQHF.

The chain has TRBV9 and TRBJ2-2; checking the TCRdb D call of TRBD1 is not possible without DNA. Germline CDR1 is SGDLS and CDR2 is YYNGEE. This CDR3 region has 16 residues. The CDR3 sequence: CASSAAGQINTGELFF.

This chain joins TRBV7-9 and TRBJ1-5; TCRdb returns TRBD1, unconfirmable since there is no DNA. Germline assignment: CDR1 SEHNR and CDR2 FQNEAQ (reference sequence). The CDR3 is 14 residues long. This CDR3 reads CASSSDRGHQPQHF.

J is TRBJ2-5 and V is TRBV29-1; the TRBD2 assignment by TCRdb is unverifiable without DNA. Germline V gene data show CDR1 as SQVTM and CDR2 as ANQGSEA. The CDR3 extends over 14 amino acids. This chain's CDR3 is CSVVPASGQKTQYF.

V gene TRBV20-1 combines with J gene TRBJ1-1. This CDR3 is 14 amino acids long. In germline, CDR1 is DFQATT, CDR2 SNEGSKA (reference sequence). The CDR3 is CSARDGGFNTEAFF.

This sequence joins TRBV28 and TRBJ2-3; TCRdb's assignment of TRBD2 cannot be checked, as there is no DNA. The V gene's germline CDR1 is MDHEN and CDR2 SYDVKM. The CDR3 is made up of 16 amino acids. This chain's CDR3 is CASSLYGGGSRDTQYF.

The CDR3 reads CASSPRGLEETQYF. V and J are TRBV7-9 and TRBJ2-5; TCRdb lists TRBD1, though no DNA is available to test this call. Germline V gives CDR1 SEHNR, CDR2 FQNEAQ (reference sequence). The CDR3 is made up of 14 amino acids.

The V gene is TRBV20-1, the J gene TRBJ2-7; absent DNA, TCRdb's TRBD1 call cannot be checked. CDR1 DFQATT and CDR2 SNEGSKA come from the germline V gene (reference sequence). This CDR3 region has 15 residues. Here the CDR3 reads CSARADRGGAYEQYF.

V gene TRBV7-8 combines with J gene TRBJ1-4; checking the TCRdb D call of TRBD1 is not possible without DNA. Germline values: CDR1 SGHVS, CDR2 FQNEAQ. The CDR3 extends over 15 amino acids. CDR3 loop: CASSLDQGYNEKLFF.

The J gene is TRBJ2-3, the V gene TRBV4-1; no DNA is available, so the TRBD2 call from TCRdb remains unchecked. CDR1 is MGHRA, CDR2 YSYEKL, per germline. The length of the CDR3 is 19 residues. The CDR3 here is CASSQEGLAGGLSTDTQYF.

The genes are TRBV29-1 and TRBJ2-6. This CDR3 spans 15 amino acids. The germline V gene has CDR1 SQVTM and CDR2 ANQGSEA. The CDR3 spells CSVERLPLRANVLTF.

The chain uses TRBV30 and TRBJ1-3. The length of the CDR3 is 15 residues. The germline V gene encodes CDR1 GTSNPN and CDR2 SVGIG (reference sequence). The CDR3 region is CAWRDRRASGNTIYF. The full variable domain, in which reference TRBV30 and TRBJ1-3 provide the parts outside the CDR3, is SQTIHQWPATLVQPVGSPLSLECTVEGTSNPNLYWYRQAAGRGLQLLFYSVGIGQISSEVPQNLSASRPQDRQFILSSKKLLLSDSGFYLCAWRDRRASGNTIYFGEGSWLTVV.

The chain joins TRBV20-1 to TRBJ2-7; the TCRdb call, TRBD2, lacks DNA for checking. The CDR3 extends over 14 amino acids. Germline V gene data show CDR1 as DFQATT and CDR2 as SNEGSKA (reference sequence). The CDR3 here is CSATRLAGNYEQYF.

The genes are TRBV6-5 and TRBJ2-1; the D call from TCRdb, TRBD1, cannot be confirmed without DNA. Germline CDR1 and CDR2: MNHEY and SVGAGI. The CDR3 loop spans 13 amino acids. CDR3 region: CASRRQGENEQFF.

This chain connects TRBV6-2 or TRBV6-3 to TRBJ2-3; the TRBD1 assignment by TCRdb is unverifiable without DNA. The CDR3 sequence is 16 residues long. Germline CDR1 reads MNHEY; CDR2 reads SVGEGT. CDR3 protein: CASSYPTGTVRDTQYF.

The chain uses TRBV20-1 and TRBJ2-7; TCRdb gives TRBD2 as the D gene, but with no DNA this cannot be confirmed. Germline V gene lookup returns CDR1 DFQATT and CDR2 SNEGSKA (reference sequence). This CDR3 comprises 17 residues. The CDR3 loop reads CSASNRLAGGPGREQYF.

V usage is TRBV12-3 or TRBV12-4 and J usage is TRBJ2-2; as DNA is missing, the TRBD1 call by TCRdb cannot be tested. This CDR3 region has 15 residues. The CDR3 reads CASSKRGGEAGELFF.

This chain links TRBV30 with TRBJ1-1. The CDR3 spans 13 residues. CDR1 is GTSNPN, CDR2 SVGIG, per germline (reference sequence). The CDR3 protein is CAWSPRLNTEAFF.

V gene TRBV10-3 combines with J gene TRBJ2-7; TCRdb indicates TRBD1, and absent DNA this call remains unverified. The CDR3 extends over 15 amino acids. The germline CDR1 and CDR2 sequences are ENHRY and SYGVKD. The CDR3 region is CAISEPGGSIYWQYF.

The V call is TRBV20-1, the J call TRBJ2-1. This CDR3 has 15 residues. Looked up from germline, CDR1 is DFQATT and CDR2 is SNEGSKA (reference sequence). The CDR3 sequence is CSARKTGKYNNEQFF.

The genes are TRBV27 and TRBJ1-1; TCRdb selects TRBD1, and the lack of DNA leaves this call unchecked. The CDR3 covers 14 residues. CDR1 MNHEY and CDR2 SMNVEV come from the germline V gene (reference sequence). This chain's CDR3 is CASSRGTGSWEAFF.

The rearrangement links TRBV3-1 to TRBJ1-1; checking the TCRdb D call of TRBD1 is not possible without DNA. The CDR3 runs to 15 residues. Germline V gene sequence: CDR1 LGHDT, CDR2 YNNKEL (reference sequence). The CDR3 protein is CASSHPQGTDTEAFF.